These T cell receptor beta chains were read from a single sample in a study of T cells in narcolepsy. The data were produced by immunoSEQ multiplex PCR, yet TCRdb's version contains in-frame clones alone and is incomplete. The sample carries 25,000 to 35,000 clones, less than 85% recorded once. Sequenced material: memory (CD45RA-) CD4+ T cells from blood. The receptors stem from a human donor in good health. CDR3s include the opening cysteine and the closing phenylalanine or tryptophan. D genes are given only for firm matches. Size is stated for part of the rows, as once, few or many counts, or as a class when the clone is expanded.

NA	TRBD1	TRBJ1-2	TRBV6-1	TGTGCCAGCAGTTCCCGGACAGGGAACTATGGCTACACCTTC	CASSSRTGNYGYTF
NA	NA	TRBJ1-2	TRBV28	TGTGCCTATGGGGCAGAATACTATGGCTACACCTTC	CAYGAEYYGYTF
NA	NA	TRBJ2-3	TRBV7-9	TGTGCCAGCAGCCAGTGGGGGGATACGCAGTATTTT	CASSQWGDTQYF
NA	TRBD1	TRBJ2-7	TRBV30	TGTGCCTGGAGTGAAGGGGGCGACGAGCAGTACTTC	CAWSEGGDEQYF
NA	TRBD2	TRBJ2-3	TRBV5-1	TGCGCCAGCAGCTTGGAAAGGTCGCGGGAGGCGAGAGATACGCAGTATTTT	CASSLERSREARDTQYF
NA	NA	TRBJ1-4	TRBV28	TGTGCCAGCAGTTTGGGTCGCGAGGACTGGCTGTTTTTT	CASSLGREDWLFF
NA	NA	TRBJ2-1	TRBV21-1	TGTGCCAGCAGCCCGGGGGAGTCTCGGGTCCACAATGAGCAGTTCTTC	CASSPGESRVHNEQFF
NA	NA	TRBJ2-5	TRBV10-3	TGTGCCATCAGTGGGGGGGCAGGGAGGTCGGAGACCCAGTACTTC	CAISGGAGRSETQYF
NA	NA	TRBJ1-2	TRBV28	TGTGCCAGCAGTTTATCCGATTTTGGACCTGGCTACACCTTC	CASSLSDFGPGYTF
once	TRBD2	TRBJ2-1	TRBV11-2	TGTGCCAGCAGCCTCGGACTAGCGGGGGGGATTTACAATGAGCAGTTCTTC	CASSLGLAGGIYNEQFF
NA	TRBD2	TRBJ2-1	TRBV7-8	TGTGCCAGCAGCTCGACTAGCGGGGGGCACAATGAGCAGTTCTTC	CASSSTSGGHNEQFF
NA	NA	TRBJ2-7	TRBV28	TGTGCCACCTTGGGCCGGGGGCCCTACGAGCAGTACTTC	CATLGRGPYEQYF
NA	NA	TRBJ2-1	TRBV9	TGTGCCAGCAGCGTAGGAGGGCTAGCGTTAAACAATGAGCAGTTCTTC	CASSVGGLALNNEQFF
NA	NA	TRBJ1-5	TRBV6-4	TGTGCCGCCCCCGGGAAGCCCCAGCATTTT	CAAPGKPQHF
NA	NA	TRBJ1-6	TRBV7-3	TGTGCCAGCAGCTTAAGATATTCCCCGTCTAAATATAATTCACCCCTCCACTTT	CASSLRYSPSKYNSPLHF
NA	NA	TRBJ1-4	TRBV19	TGTGCCAGTAGTACCGGACAGTTCAGGGAAAAACTGTTTTTT	CASSTGQFREKLFF
NA	NA	TRBJ2-5	TRBV6-5	TGTGCCAGCAGTTTGTCCCCGCTGGAGACCCAGTACTTC	CASSLSPLETQYF
NA	NA	TRBJ2-5	TRBV9	TGTGCCAGCAGCGTAGCTGTGGGGTCCCAAGAGACCCAGTACTTC	CASSVAVGSQETQYF
NA	NA	TRBJ1-3	TRBV28	TGTGCCAGCACCTCTGACAGGTTTCCGGGAAACACCATATATTTT	CASTSDRFPGNTIYF
NA	TRBD1	TRBJ1-3	TRBV7-8	TGTGCCAGCAGCTTAGTTAGTCGGAGGGGGCTCAGCTCTGGAAACACCATATATTTT	CASSLVSRRGLSSGNTIYF
NA	NA	TRBJ2-3	TRBV19	TGTGCCAGTAGTACGCCCGGCTTGGGCACAGATACGCAGTATTTT	CASSTPGLGTDTQYF
NA	TRBD2	TRBJ2-7	TRBV19	TGTGCCAGTAGTGCCGGGACTACAAAACTCTACGAGCAGTACTTC	CASSAGTTKLYEQYF
NA	NA	TRBJ1-6	TRBV19	TGTGCCAGTCGACCGGCGGTGTCTTACGCACCCCTCCACTTT	CASRPAVSYAPLHF
NA	TRBD1	TRBJ2-7	TRBV15	TGTGCCACCAGCAGGCCCCAGGGACAGTCGACCTCCTACGAGCAGTACTTC	CATSRPQGQSTSYEQYF
NA	TRBD1	TRBJ1-6	TRBV5-6	TGTGCCAGCAGAATAGGACAGGGTTTAATCCAGTCACCCCTCCACTTT	CASRIGQGLIQSPLHF
NA	NA	TRBJ1-5	TRBV7-8	TGTGCCAGCAGCTCCTTTAGTAGCAATCAGCCCCAGCATTTT	CASSSFSSNQPQHF
NA	NA	TRBJ2-1	TRBV11-3	TGTGCCAGCAGCCCCACGGTACTCAATGAGCAGTTCTTC	CASSPTVLNEQFF